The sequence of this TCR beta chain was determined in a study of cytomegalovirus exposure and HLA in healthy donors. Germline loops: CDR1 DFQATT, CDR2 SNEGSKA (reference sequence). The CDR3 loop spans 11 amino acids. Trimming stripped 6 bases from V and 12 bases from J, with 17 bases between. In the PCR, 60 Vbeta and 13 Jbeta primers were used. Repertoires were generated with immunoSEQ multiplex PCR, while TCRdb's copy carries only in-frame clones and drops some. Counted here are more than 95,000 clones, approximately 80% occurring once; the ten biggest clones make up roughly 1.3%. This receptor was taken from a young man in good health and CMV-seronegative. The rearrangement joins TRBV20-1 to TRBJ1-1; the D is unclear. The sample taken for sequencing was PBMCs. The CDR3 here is CSAPSRRKSFF. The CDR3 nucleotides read TGCAGTGCCCCGTCGCGGAGGAAATCTTTCTTT.